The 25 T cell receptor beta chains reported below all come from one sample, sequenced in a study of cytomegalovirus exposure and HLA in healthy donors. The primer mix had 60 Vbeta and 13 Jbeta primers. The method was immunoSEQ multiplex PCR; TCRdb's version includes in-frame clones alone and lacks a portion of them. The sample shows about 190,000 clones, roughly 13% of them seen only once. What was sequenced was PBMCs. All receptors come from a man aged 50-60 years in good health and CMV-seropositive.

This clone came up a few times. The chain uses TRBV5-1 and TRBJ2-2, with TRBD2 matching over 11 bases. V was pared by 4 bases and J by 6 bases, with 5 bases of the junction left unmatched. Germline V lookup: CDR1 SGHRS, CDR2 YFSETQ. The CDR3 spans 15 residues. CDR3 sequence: CASSPLAGEAGELFF. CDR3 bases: TGCGCCAGCAGCCCACTAGCGGGGGAGGCCGGGGAGCTGTTTTTT.

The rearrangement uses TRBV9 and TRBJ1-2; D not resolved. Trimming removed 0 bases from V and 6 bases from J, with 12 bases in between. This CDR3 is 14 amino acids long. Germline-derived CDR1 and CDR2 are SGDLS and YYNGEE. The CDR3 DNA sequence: TGTGCCAGCAGCGTAGAACCGAGGGATCATGGCTACACCTTC. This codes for CASSVEPRDHGYTF.

In DNA, the CDR3 is TGTGCCAGCAGACGACAGGTCCTGAACACCGGGGAGCTGTTTTTT. Encoded protein: CASRRQVLNTGELFF. The chain is built from TRBV5-5 and TRBJ2-2, with D maybe TRBD1 (6 bases). Trimming pared 5 bases from V and 1 base from J, leaving 12 bases between. Germline V CDR1 and CDR2: SGHKS, YYEKEE (reference sequence). The CDR3 has 15 amino acids.

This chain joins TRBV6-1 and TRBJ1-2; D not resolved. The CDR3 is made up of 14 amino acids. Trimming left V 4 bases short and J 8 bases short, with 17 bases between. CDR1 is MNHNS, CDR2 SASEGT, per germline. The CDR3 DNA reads TGTGCCAGCAGTGCCGGTGGCGGCGCTCTCGGCTACACCTTC. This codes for CASSAGGGALGYTF.

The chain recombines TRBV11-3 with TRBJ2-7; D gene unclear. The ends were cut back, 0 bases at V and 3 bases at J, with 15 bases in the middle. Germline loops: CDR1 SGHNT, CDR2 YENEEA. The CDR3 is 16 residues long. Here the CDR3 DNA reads TGTGCCAGCAGCTTAGACTTAACCCACAAAAGCTACGAGCAGTACTTC. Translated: CASSLDLTHKSYEQYF.

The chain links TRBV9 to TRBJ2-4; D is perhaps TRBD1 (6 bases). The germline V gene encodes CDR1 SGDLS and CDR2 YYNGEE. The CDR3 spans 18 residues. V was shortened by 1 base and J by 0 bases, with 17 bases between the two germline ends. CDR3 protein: CASSVNPDRPRAKNIQYF. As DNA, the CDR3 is TGTGCCAGCAGCGTAAATCCTGACAGGCCGAGAGCCAAAAACATTCAGTACTTC.

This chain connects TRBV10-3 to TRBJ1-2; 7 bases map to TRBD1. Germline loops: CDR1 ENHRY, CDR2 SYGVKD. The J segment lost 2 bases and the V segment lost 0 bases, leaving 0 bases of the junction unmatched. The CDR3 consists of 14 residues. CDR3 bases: TGTGCCATCAGTGAGTCGACAGGGAACTATGGCTACACCTTC. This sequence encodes CAISESTGNYGYTF.

CDR3: CASRILDNQPQHF. The CDR3 region has the DNA TGTGCCAGCAGGATATTAGACAATCAGCCCCAGCATTTT. The V and J genes are TRBV6-6 and TRBJ1-5; D is ambiguous. V lost 6 bases and J 3 bases, leaving 9 bases between the germline ends. The CDR3 totals 13 residues. Germline loops: CDR1 MNHNY, CDR2 SVGAGI (reference sequence).

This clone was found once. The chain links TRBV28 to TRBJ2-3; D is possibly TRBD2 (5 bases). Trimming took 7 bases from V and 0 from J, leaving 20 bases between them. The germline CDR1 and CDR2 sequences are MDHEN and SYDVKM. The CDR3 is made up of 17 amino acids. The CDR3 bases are TGTGCCAGCATGAGCCTAGCATGGGCCCCTAGCACAGATACGCAGTATTTT. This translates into CASMSLAWAPSTDTQYF. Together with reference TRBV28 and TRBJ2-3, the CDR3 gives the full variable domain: DVKVTQSSRYLVKRTGEKVFLECVQDMDHENMFWYRQDPGLGLRLIYFSYDVKMKEKGDIPEGYSVSREKKERFSLILESASTNQTSMYLCASMSLAWAPSTDTQYFGPGTRLTVL.

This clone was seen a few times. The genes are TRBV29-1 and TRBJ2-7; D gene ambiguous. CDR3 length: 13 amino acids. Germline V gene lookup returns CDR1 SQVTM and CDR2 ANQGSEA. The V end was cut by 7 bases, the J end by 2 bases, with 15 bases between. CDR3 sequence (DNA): TGCAGCGCTTCGGTGAGCGAGACCTACGAGCAGTACTTC. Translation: CSASVSETYEQYF.

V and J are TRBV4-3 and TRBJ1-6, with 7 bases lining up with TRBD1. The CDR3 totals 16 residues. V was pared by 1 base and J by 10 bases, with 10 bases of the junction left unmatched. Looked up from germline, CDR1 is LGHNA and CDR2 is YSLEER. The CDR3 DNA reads TGCGCCAGCAGCCAAGCGACAGGGCCTAGTGGATCACCCCTCCACTTT. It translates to CASSQATGPSGSPLHF.

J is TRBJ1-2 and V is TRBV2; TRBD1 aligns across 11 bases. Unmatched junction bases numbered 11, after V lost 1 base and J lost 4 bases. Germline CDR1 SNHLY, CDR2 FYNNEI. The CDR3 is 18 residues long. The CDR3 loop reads CASSEGGIGTGGFYGYTF. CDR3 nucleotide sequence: TGTGCCAGCAGTGAAGGGGGGATAGGGACAGGGGGGTTCTATGGCTACACCTTC.

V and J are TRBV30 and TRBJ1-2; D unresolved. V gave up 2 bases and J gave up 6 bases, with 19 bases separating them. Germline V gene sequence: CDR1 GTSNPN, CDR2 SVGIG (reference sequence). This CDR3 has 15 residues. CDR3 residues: CAWSISGGARNGYTF. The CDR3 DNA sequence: TGTGCCTGGAGTATCTCGGGAGGCGCCAGGAATGGCTACACCTTC. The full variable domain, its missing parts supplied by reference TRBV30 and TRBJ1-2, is SQTIHQWPATLVQPVGSPLSLECTVEGTSNPNLYWYRQAAGRGLQLLFYSVGIGQISSEVPQNLSASRPQDRQFILSSKKLLLSDSGFYLCAWSISGGARNGYTFGSGTRLTVV.

Written as DNA, the CDR3 is TGTGCCAGCAGCTTGGACAGGACCTACTCCTACAATGAGCAGTTCTTC. It is translated as CASSLDRTYSYNEQFF. The J gene is TRBJ2-1, the V gene TRBV5-6; D might be TRBD1 (5 bases). The V gene lost 0 bases and the J gene lost 0 bases, with 10 bases spanning the gap. The germline V gene encodes CDR1 SGHDT and CDR2 YYEEEE. This CDR3 region has 16 residues.

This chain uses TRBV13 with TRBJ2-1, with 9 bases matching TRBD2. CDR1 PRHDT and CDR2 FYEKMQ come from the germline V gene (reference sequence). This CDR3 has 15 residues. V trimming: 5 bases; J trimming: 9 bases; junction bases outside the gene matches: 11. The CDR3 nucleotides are TGTGCCAGCAGCGCCACCGGCGGGGGGGCCAGTGAGCAGTTCTTC. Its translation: CASSATGGGASEQFF.

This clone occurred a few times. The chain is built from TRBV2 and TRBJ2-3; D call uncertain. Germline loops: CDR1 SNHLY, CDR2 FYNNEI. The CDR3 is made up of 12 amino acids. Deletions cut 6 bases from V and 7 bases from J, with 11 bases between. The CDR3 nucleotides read TGTGCCAGCAGCCTCCAGGTTAATACGCAGTATTTT. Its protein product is CASSLQVNTQYF.

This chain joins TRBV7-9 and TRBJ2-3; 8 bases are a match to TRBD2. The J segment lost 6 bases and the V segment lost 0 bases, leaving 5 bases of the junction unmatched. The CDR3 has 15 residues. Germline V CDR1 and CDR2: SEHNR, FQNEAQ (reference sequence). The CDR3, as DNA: TGTGCCAGCAGCTTAGCGAGTAGCGGGGCTGATACGCAGTATTTT. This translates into CASSLASSGADTQYF.

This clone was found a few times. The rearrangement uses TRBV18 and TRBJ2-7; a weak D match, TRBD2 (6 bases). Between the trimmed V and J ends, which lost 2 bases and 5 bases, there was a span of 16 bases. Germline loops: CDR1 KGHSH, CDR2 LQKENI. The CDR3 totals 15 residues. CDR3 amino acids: CASSPAAEGRDEQYF. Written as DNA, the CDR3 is TGTGCCAGCTCACCAGCCGCGGAGGGTCGCGACGAGCAGTACTTC.

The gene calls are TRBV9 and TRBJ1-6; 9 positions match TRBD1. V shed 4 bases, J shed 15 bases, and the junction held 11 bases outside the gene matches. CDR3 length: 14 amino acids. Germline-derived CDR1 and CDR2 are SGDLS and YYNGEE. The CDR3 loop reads CASSSTGTGTNLHF. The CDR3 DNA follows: TGTGCCAGCAGCTCGACCGGGACAGGGACTAACCTCCACTTT.

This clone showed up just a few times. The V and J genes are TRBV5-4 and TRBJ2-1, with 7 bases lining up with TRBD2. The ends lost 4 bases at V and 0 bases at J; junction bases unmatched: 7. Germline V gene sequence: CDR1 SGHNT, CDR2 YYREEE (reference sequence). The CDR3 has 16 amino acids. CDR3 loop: CASSPGAGSSYNEQFF. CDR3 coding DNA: TGTGCCAGCAGCCCCGGAGCGGGGAGCTCCTACAATGAGCAGTTCTTC.

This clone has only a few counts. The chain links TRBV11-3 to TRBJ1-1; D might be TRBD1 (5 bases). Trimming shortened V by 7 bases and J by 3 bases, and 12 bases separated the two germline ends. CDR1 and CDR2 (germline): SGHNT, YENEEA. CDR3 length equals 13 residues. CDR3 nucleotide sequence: TGTGCCAGCACCCCAGGCAGGGACACTGAAGCTTTCTTT. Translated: CASTPGRDTEAFF.

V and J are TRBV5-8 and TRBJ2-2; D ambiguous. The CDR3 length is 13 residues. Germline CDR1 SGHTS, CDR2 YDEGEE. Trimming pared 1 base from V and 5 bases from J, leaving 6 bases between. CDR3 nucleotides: TGTGCCAGCAGCTTGTACGGGACCGGGGAGCTGTTTTTT. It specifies CASSLYGTGELFF.

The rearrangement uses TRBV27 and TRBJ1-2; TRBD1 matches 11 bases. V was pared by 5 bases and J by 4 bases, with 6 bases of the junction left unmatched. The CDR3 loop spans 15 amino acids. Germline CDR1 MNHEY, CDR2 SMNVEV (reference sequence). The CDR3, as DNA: TGTGCCAGCAGTCCGTGGGACAGGGGGGTCTATGGCTACACCTTC. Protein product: CASSPWDRGVYGYTF.

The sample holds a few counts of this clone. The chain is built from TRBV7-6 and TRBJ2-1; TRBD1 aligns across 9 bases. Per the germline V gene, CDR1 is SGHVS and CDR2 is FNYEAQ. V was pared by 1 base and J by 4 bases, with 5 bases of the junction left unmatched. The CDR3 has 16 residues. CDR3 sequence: CASSLDGTGPYNEQFF. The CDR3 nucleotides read TGTGCCAGCAGCTTAGATGGGACAGGGCCATACAATGAGCAGTTCTTC. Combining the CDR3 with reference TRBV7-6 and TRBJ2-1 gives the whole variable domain GAGVSQSPRYKVTKRGQDVALRCDPISGHVSLYWYRQALGQGPEFLTYFNYEAQQDKSGLPNDRFSAERPEGSISTLTIQRTEQRDSAMYRCASSLDGTGPYNEQFFGPGTRLTVL.

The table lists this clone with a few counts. CDR3 region: CASSIPREGVDLNYGYTF. The DNA for the CDR3 is TGTGCCAGTAGTATCCCCCGGGAGGGCGTAGATCTTAACTATGGCTACACCTTC. The rearrangement uses TRBV19 and TRBJ1-2; no firm D call. The germline gives CDR1 LNHDA, CDR2 SQIVND (reference sequence). Trimming removed 3 bases from V and 1 base from J, with 21 bases in between. The CDR3 spans 18 residues.